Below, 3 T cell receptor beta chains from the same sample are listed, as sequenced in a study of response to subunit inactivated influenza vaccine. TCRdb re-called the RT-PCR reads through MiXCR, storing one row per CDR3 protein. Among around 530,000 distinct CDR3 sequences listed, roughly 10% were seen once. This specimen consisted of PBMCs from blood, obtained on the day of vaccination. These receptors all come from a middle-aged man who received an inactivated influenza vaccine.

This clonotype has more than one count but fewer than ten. This chain's CDR3 is CASTHGGLLSGYNEQFF. CDR3 DNA: TGTGCCAGCACCCATGGGGGTTTATTATCAGGTTACAATGAGCAGTTCTTC. The V and J genes are TRBV6-1 and TRBJ2-1; perhaps D is TRBD1 or TRBD2 (5 bases each). The V end was cut by 7 bases, the J end by 4 bases, with 23 bases between. The V gene's germline CDR1 is MNHNS and CDR2 SASEGT. This CDR3 is built from 17 residues.

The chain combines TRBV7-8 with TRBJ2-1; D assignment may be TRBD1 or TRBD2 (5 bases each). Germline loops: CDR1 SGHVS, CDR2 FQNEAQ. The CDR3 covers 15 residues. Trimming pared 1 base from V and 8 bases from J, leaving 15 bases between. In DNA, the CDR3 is TGTGCCAGCAGCTTAGGTCGGGGCCCCGGGGATGAGCAGTTCTTC. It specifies CASSLGRGPGDEQFF.

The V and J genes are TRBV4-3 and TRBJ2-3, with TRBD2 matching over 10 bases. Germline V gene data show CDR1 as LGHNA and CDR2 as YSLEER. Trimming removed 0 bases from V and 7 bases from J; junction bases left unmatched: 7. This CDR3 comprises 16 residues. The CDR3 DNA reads TGCGCCAGCAGCCAAGATATAGCGGGAGGACGGAATACGCAGTATTTT. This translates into CASSQDIAGGRNTQYF.